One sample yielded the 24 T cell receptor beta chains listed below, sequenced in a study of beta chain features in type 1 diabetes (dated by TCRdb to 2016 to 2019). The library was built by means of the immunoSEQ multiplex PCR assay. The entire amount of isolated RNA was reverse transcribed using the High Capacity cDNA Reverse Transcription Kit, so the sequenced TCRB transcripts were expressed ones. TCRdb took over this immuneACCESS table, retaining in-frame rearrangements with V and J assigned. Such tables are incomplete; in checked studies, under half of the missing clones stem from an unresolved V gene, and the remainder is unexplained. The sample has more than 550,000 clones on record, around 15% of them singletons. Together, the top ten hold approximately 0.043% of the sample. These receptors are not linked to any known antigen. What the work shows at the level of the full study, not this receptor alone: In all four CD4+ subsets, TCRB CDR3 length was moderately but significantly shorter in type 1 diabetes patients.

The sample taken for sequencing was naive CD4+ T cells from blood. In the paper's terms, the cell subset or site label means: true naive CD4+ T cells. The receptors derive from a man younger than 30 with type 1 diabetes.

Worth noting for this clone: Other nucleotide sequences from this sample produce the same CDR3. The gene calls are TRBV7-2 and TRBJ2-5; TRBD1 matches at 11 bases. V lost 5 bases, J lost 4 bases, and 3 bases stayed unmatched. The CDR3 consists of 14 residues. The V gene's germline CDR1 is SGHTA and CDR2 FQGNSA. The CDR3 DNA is TGTGCCAGCAGCCCGGACAGGGGGCGAGAGACCCAGTACTTC. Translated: CASSPDRGRETQYF.

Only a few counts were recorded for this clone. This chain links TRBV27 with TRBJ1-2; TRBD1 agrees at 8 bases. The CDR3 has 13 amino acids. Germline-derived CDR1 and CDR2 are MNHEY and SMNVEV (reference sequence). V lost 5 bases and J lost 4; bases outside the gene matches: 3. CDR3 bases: TGTGCCAGCAGTGTAGACAGGGGCTATGGCTACACCTTC. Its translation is CASSVDRGYGYTF.

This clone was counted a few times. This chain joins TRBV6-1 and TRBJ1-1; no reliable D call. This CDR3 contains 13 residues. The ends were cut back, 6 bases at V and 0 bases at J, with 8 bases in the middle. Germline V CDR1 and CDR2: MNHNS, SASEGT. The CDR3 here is CASREKLNTEAFF. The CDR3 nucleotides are TGTGCCAGCAGGGAAAAGCTGAACACTGAAGCTTTCTTT.

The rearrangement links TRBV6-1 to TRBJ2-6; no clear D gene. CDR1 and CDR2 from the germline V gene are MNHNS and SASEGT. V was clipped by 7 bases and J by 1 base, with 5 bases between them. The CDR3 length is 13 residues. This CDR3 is CASINSGANVLTF. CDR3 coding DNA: TGTGCCAGCATAAATTCTGGGGCCAACGTCCTGACTTTC.

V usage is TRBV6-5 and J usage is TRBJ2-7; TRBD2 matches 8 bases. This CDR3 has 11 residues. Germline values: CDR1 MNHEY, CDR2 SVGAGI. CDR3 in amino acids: CASGLGYEQYF. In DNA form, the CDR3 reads TGTGCTTCGGGACTAGGCTACGAGCAGTACTTC.

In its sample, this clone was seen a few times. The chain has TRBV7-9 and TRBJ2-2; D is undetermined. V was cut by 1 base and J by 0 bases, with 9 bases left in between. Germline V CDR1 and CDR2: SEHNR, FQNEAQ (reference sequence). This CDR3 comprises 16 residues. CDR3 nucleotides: TGTGCCAGCAGCTTAGGGAGATCTACGAACACCGGGGAGCTGTTTTTT. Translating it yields CASSLGRSTNTGELFF.

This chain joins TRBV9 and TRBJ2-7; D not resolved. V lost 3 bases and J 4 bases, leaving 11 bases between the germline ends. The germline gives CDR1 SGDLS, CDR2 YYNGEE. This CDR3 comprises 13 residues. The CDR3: CASSARGEYEQYF. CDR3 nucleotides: TGTGCCAGCAGCGCGCGAGGCGAATACGAGCAGTACTTC.

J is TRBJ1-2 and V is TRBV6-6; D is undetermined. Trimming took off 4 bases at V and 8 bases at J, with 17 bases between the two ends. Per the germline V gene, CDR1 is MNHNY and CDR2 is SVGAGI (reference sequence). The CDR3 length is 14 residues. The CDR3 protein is CASSSHSTIGGYTF. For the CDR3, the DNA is TGTGCCAGCAGTTCCCATTCAACTATAGGGGGCTACACCTTC.

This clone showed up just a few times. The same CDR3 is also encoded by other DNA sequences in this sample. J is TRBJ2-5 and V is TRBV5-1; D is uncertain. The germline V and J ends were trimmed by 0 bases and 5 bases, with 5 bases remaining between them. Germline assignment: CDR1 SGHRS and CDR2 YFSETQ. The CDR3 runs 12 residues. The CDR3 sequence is CASSLEEETQYF. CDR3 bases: TGCGCCAGCAGCTTGGAGGAGGAGACCCAGTACTTC. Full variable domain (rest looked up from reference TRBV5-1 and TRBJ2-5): KAGVTQTPRYLIKTRGQQVTLSCSPISGHRSVSWYQQTPGQGLQFLFEYFSETQRNKGNFPGRFSGRQFSNSRSEMNVSTLELGDSALYLCASSLEEETQYFGPGTRLLVL.

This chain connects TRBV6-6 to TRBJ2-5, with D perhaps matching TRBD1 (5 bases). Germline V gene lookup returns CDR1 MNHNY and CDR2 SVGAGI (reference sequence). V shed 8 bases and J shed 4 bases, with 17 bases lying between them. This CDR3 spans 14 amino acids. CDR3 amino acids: CASLGLKRGETQYF. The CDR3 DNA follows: TGTGCCAGCCTGGGCCTAAAAAGGGGAGAGACCCAGTACTTC.

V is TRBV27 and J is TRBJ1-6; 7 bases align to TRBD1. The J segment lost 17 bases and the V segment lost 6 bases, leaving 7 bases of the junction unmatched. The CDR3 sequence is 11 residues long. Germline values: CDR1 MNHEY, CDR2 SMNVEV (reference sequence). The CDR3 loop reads CASSQGQAFHF. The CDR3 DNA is TGTGCCAGCAGCCAAGGACAGGCCTTCCACTTT.

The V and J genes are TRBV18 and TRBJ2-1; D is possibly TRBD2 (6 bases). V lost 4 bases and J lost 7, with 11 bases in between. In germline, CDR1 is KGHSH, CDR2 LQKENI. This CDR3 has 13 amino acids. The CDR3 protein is CASSREVGNEQFF. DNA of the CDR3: TGTGCCAGCTCACGGGAGGTGGGAAATGAGCAGTTCTTC.

This CDR3 is CAWNTGSYYNEQFF. The CDR3 DNA reads as TGTGCCTGGAACACAGGGAGCTACTACAATGAGCAGTTCTTC. The chain links TRBV30 to TRBJ2-1; TRBD1 might be the D (6 bases). CDR3 length equals 14 residues. V was cut by 4 bases and J by 3 bases, with 13 bases left in between. Germline V lookup: CDR1 GTSNPN, CDR2 SVGIG (reference sequence).

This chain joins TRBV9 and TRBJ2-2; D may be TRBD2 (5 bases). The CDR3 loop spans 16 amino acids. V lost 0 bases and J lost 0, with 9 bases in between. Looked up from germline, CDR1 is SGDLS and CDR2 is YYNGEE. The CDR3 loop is CASSVGGLTNTGELFF. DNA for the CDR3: TGTGCCAGCAGCGTAGGAGGGCTTACGAACACCGGGGAGCTGTTTTTT.

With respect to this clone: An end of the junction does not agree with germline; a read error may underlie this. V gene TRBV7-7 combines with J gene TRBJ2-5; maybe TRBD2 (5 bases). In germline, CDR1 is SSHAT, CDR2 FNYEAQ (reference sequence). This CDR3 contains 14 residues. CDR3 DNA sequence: TGTGCTAGCAGCTTAGGCCCGCGCGGGGAGACCCAGTACTTC. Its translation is CASSLGPRGETQYF.

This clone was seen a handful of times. Written as DNA, the CDR3 is TGTGCCAGCAGGAGCGCCAACCAAAACATTCAGTACTTC. Its translation: CASRSANQNIQYF. The gene calls are TRBV6-5 and TRBJ2-4, with D unresolved. Per germline, CDR1 MNHEY and CDR2 SVGAGI. The V end lost 6 bases, the J end lost 5 bases, and 11 bases lay between the germline ends. The CDR3 totals 13 residues.

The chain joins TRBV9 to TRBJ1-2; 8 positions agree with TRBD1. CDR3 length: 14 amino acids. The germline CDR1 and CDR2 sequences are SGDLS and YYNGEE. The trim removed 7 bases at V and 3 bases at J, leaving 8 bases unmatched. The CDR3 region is CASERTGTDYGYTF. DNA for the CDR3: TGTGCCAGCGAAAGGACAGGGACCGACTATGGCTACACCTTC.

The DNA of the CDR3 is TGTGCCATCACAGGGGGTAGCAATCAGCCCCAGCATTTT. It codes for CAITGGSNQPQHF. The chain combines TRBV6-1 with TRBJ1-5, with 8 bases fitting TRBD1. The junction had 2 bases not matched to a gene; V was cut back by 10 bases and J by 0 bases. Germline values: CDR1 MNHNS, CDR2 SASEGT. CDR3 size: 13 residues.

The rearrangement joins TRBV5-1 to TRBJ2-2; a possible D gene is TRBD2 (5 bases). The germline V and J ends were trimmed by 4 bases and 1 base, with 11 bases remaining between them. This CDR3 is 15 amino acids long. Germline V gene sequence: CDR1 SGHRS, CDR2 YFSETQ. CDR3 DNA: TGCGCCAGCAGCCCCCGGGAATTGAACACCGGGGAGCTGTTTTTT. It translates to CASSPRELNTGELFF. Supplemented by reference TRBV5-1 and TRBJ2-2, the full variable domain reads KAGVTQTPRYLIKTRGQQVTLSCSPISGHRSVSWYQQTPGQGLQFLFEYFSETQRNKGNFPGRFSGRQFSNSRSEMNVSTLELGDSALYLCASSPRELNTGELFFGEGSRLTVL.

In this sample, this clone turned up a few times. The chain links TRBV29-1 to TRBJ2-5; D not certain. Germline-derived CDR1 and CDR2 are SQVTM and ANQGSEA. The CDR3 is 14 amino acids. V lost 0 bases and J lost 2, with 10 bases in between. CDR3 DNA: TGCAGCGTTGAAGATCACGGCTATCAAGAGACCCAGTACTTC. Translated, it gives CSVEDHGYQETQYF.

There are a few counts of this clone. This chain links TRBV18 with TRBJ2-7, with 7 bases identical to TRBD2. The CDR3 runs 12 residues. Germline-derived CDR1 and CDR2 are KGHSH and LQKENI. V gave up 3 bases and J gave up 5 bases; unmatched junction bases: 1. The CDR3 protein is CASSPGGNEQYF. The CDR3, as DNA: TGTGCCAGCTCACCGGGGGGGAACGAGCAGTACTTC.

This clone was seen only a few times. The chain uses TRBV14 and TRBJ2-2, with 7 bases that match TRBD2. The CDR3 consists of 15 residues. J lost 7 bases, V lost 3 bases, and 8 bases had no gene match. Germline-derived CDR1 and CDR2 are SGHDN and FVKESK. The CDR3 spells CASSHGPSGDGELFF. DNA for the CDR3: TGTGCCAGCAGCCACGGTCCTAGCGGTGACGGGGAGCTGTTTTTT.

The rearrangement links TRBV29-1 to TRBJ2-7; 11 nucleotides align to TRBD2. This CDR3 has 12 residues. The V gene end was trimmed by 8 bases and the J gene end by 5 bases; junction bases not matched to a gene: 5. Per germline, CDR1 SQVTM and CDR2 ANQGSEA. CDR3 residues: CSTTSGSDEQYF. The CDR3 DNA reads TGCAGCACTACTAGCGGGAGCGACGAGCAGTACTTC.

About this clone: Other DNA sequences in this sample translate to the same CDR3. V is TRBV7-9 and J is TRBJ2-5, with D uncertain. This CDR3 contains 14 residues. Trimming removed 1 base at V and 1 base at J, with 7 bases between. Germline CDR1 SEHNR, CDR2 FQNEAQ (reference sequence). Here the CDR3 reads CASSLGTAQETQYF. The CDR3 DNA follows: TGTGCCAGCAGCTTAGGAACAGCCCAAGAGACCCAGTACTTC.